These 21 T cell receptor beta chains were all obtained from the same sample, sequenced in a study of blood T cells in healthy people across ages. With a J-beta primer mix and a sample-barcoded 5' primer, a second PCR ran about 6 to 11 cycles. TCRdb re-called the 5' RACE reads through MiXCR, storing one row per CDR3 protein. Among 850,000 to 1,000,000 distinct CDR3 sequences, 48% were seen once, and the ten largest hold around 15%. Sample: blood. The receptors shown here come from a man aged 25 to 40 in good health.

The J gene is TRBJ2-7, the V gene TRBV6-2 or TRBV6-3; TRBD1 matches 8 bases. The J segment lost 0 bases and the V segment lost 2 bases, leaving 3 bases of the junction unmatched. This CDR3 contains 15 residues. The germline V gene has CDR1 MNHEY and CDR2 SVGEGT. CDR3 amino acids: CASSYVGQASYEQYF. In DNA form, the CDR3 reads TGTGCCAGCAGTTACGTGGGACAGGCCTCCTACGAGCAGTACTTC.

In its sample, this clonotype was seen a few times. V usage is TRBV16 and J usage is TRBJ1-2; D may be TRBD1 (5 bases). This CDR3 has 15 residues. Germline V lookup: CDR1 KGHSY, CDR2 FQNENV. Trimming removed 7 bases at V and 2 bases at J, with 17 bases between. The DNA of the CDR3 is TGTGCCAGCACAACGCCAGGGACGGGGAACTATGGCTACACCTTC. It specifies CASTTPGTGNYGYTF.

The chain uses TRBV7-9 and TRBJ1-2; no firm D call. V lost 4 bases and J 2 bases, leaving 11 bases between the germline ends. Germline lookup yields CDR1 SEHNR and CDR2 FQNEAQ (reference sequence). The CDR3 sequence is 14 residues long. The chain's CDR3 is CASSSRTENYGYTF. In DNA, the CDR3 is TGTGCCAGCAGCTCGCGGACGGAGAACTATGGCTACACCTTC.

In its sample, this clonotype was seen many times. V and J are TRBV6-5 and TRBJ2-3; D perhaps matches TRBD2 (6 bases). The CDR3 contains 15 residues. Germline V lookup: CDR1 MNHEY, CDR2 SVGAGI. V was clipped by 2 bases and J by 2 bases, with 11 bases between them. This chain's CDR3 is CASSYGGGATDTQYF. As DNA, the CDR3 is TGTGCCAGCAGTTACGGAGGAGGGGCCACAGATACGCAGTATTTT.

The rearrangement joins TRBV7-9 to TRBJ2-5, with 9 bases that match TRBD1. CDR3 length equals 14 residues. Germline lookup yields CDR1 SEHNR and CDR2 FQNEAQ (reference sequence). Trimming cost V 5 bases and J 11 bases; bases outside gene matches: 12. The CDR3: CASSRDRVYNVQYF. The DNA of the CDR3 is TGTGCCAGCAGCCGGGACAGGGTCTACAATGTGCAGTACTTC.

This sequence joins TRBV6-2 or TRBV6-3 and TRBJ2-7; either TRBD1 or TRBD2 may fit D (5 bases each). Germline CDR1 MNHEY, CDR2 SVGEGT. CDR3 length equals 15 residues. V shed 6 bases and J shed 5 bases, with 20 bases lying between them. Here the CDR3 DNA reads TGTGCCAGCAGCGACGCAGGGTTAGGCGGGCACGAGCAGTACTTC. It encodes CASSDAGLGGHEQYF.

V and J are TRBV5-1 and TRBJ1-1; D not resolved. The CDR3 is 13 amino acids. V lost 5 bases and J lost 1, with 9 bases in between. Germline V gene lookup returns CDR1 SGHRS and CDR2 YFSETQ. The CDR3 region has the DNA TGCGCCAGCAGGACCGCCCCGAACACTGAAGCTTTCTTT. This translates into CASRTAPNTEAFF.

This chain uses TRBV5-1 with TRBJ2-5, with D tentatively TRBD1 or TRBD2 (5 bases each). The CDR3 spans 17 residues. Germline loops: CDR1 SGHRS, CDR2 YFSETQ. Trimming cost V 0 bases and J 2 bases, with 17 bases left between them. The CDR3, as DNA: TGCGCCAGCAGCTTGGGGCCTGGGGGACCAGATCAAGAGACCCAGTACTTC. Translation: CASSLGPGGPDQETQYF.

In this sample, this clonotype turned up a few times. V gene TRBV9 combines with J gene TRBJ2-3; D is perhaps TRBD2 (5 bases). The length of the CDR3 is 13 residues. Trimming cost V 4 bases and J 4 bases, with 10 bases left between them. In germline, CDR1 is SGDLS, CDR2 YYNGEE. For the CDR3, the DNA is TGTGCCAGCAGCCAATCTAGCCCAGATACGCAGTATTTT. It translates to CASSQSSPDTQYF.

V usage is TRBV7-2 and J usage is TRBJ2-7; D could derive from TRBD1 or TRBD2 (6 bases each). The V gene's germline CDR1 is SGHTA and CDR2 FQGNSA. The CDR3 sequence is 15 residues long. The V gene lost 1 base and the J gene lost 5 bases, with 15 bases spanning the gap. The CDR3 bases are TGTGCCAGCAGCTTAGGTTGGCAGGGGAGGAACGAGCAGTACTTC. This translates into CASSLGWQGRNEQYF. Using reference TRBV7-2 and TRBJ2-7 for the parts outside the CDR3, the full variable domain is GAGVSQSPSNKVTEKGKDVELRCDPISGHTALYWYRQSLGQGLEFLIYFQGNSAPDKSGLPSDRFSAERTGGSVSTLTIQRTQQEDSAVYLCASSLGWQGRNEQYFGPGTRLTVT.

The chain employs TRBV28 and TRBJ2-7; 7 bases line up with TRBD1. The last part of the DNA fits TRBJ2-5 better; the J call may be wrong. Per the germline V gene, CDR1 is MDHEN and CDR2 is SYDVKM. The CDR3 extends over 14 amino acids. DNA for the CDR3: TGTGCCAGCAGTGTAGACAGGGTTAAAGAGACCCAGTACTTC. Translated: CASSVDRVKETQYF.

The V and J genes are TRBV9 and TRBJ2-1, with 9 bases aligning to TRBD2. CDR1 is SGDLS, CDR2 YYNGEE, per germline. The CDR3 consists of 16 residues. V shed 0 bases and J 13 bases; nucleotides not matched to a gene: 14. The CDR3 DNA is TGTGCCAGCAGCGTAGATCCCGGACTAGCGCCGGAGACCCAGTTCTTC. Protein: CASSVDPGLAPETQFF.

There are a few counts of this clonotype. CDR3 amino acids: CATSDVTAYEQYF. The CDR3 DNA sequence: TGTGCCACCAGTGATGTTACAGCCTACGAGCAGTACTTC. The chain employs TRBV24-1 and TRBJ2-7; D not resolved. The CDR3 has 13 residues. Trimming left V 3 bases short and J 2 bases short, with 7 bases between. The germline V gene encodes CDR1 KGHDR and CDR2 SFDVKD.

This sequence joins TRBV29-1 and TRBJ1-2; possibly TRBD1 for D (5 bases). This CDR3 is built from 14 residues. The V end was cut by 7 bases, the J end by 0 bases, with 15 bases between. Germline assignment: CDR1 SQVTM and CDR2 ANQGSEA. The CDR3 spells CSAGRDGPNYGYTF. CDR3 nucleotides: TGCAGCGCTGGCCGGGACGGTCCTAACTATGGCTACACCTTC.

The chain carries TRBV7-9 and TRBJ2-1; the D gene could be TRBD1 or TRBD2 (5 bases each). The CDR3 is 14 residues long. Trimming removed 3 bases from V and 3 bases from J, with 9 bases in between. The germline CDR1 and CDR2 sequences are SEHNR and FQNEAQ (reference sequence). The CDR3 DNA reads as TGTGCCAGCAGCTTTTCGGGGCTCTACAATGAGCAGTTCTTC. Translation: CASSFSGLYNEQFF.

This rearrangement joins TRBV10-3 to TRBJ2-7; 8 nucleotides align to TRBD1. The length of the CDR3 is 12 residues. Germline-derived CDR1 and CDR2 are ENHRY and SYGVKD. The V gene end was trimmed by 11 bases and the J gene end by 5 bases; junction bases not matched to a gene: 8. This CDR3 is CASGQGNNEQYF. CDR3 nucleotide sequence: TGTGCCTCCGGACAGGGTAACAACGAGCAGTACTTC.

This clonotype was seen ten or more times. This sequence joins TRBV15 and TRBJ1-4; D not certain. This CDR3 comprises 15 residues. Germline V CDR1 and CDR2: LNHNV, YYDKDF (reference sequence). V was trimmed by 0 bases and J by 2 bases, leaving 7 bases between them. The DNA of the CDR3 is TGTGCCACCAGCAGAGATAGAAGTACTAATGAAAAACTGTTTTTT. Its protein is CATSRDRSTNEKLFF.

This chain uses TRBV12-3 or TRBV12-4 with TRBJ1-2; possible D gene TRBD1, 6 bases. This CDR3 is 14 amino acids long. V was cut by 5 bases and J by 1 base, with 11 bases left in between. CDR3 sequence: CASSDRNRNYGYTF. The DNA for the CDR3 is TGTGCCAGCAGTGACAGGAACCGTAACTATGGCTACACCTTC.

This clonotype has just a few counts. The gene calls are TRBV2 and TRBJ1-5; D is possibly TRBD1 (5 bases). Trimming cost V 4 bases and J 3 bases, with 13 bases left between them. CDR3 length: 15 residues. The V gene's germline CDR1 is SNHLY and CDR2 FYNNEI. DNA of the CDR3: TGTGCCAGCAGTGTCCGGCAGGGAACCAATCAGCCCCAGCATTTT. This gives the protein CASSVRQGTNQPQHF.

This sequence joins TRBV7-2 and TRBJ2-7; no firm D call. The length of the CDR3 is 16 residues. Germline V gives CDR1 SGHTA, CDR2 FQGNSA. V lost 2 bases to trimming and J lost 2 bases, with 16 bases between them. CDR3 nucleotide sequence: TGTGCCAGCAGCTTAATAATGGGCCGGGTTCCCTACGAGCAGTACTTC. This translates into CASSLIMGRVPYEQYF.

The gene calls are TRBV12-3 or TRBV12-4 and TRBJ1-2, with 9 bases identical to TRBD1. J was trimmed by 7 bases and V by 6 bases; bases with no gene match: 6. This CDR3 region has 13 residues. CDR3 in amino acids: CASRQGQGGGYTF. The CDR3 DNA is TGTGCCAGCAGACAGGGACAGGGTGGTGGCTACACCTTC.